The 21 T cell receptor beta chains reported below all come from one sample, sequenced in a study of blood T cell repertoires in COVID-19. Repertoires were generated with immunoSEQ multiplex PCR, while TCRdb's copy carries only in-frame clones and drops some. The sample holds about 260,000 clones, around 84% seen once. The sequencing input was peripheral blood. The receptors were gathered from a woman aged 55-70 years with COVID-19, enrolled during active disease.

The CDR3 reads CSASRGSLPDTQYF. Written as DNA, the CDR3 is TGCAGTGCTAGTAGGGGGAGTCTCCCAGATACGCAGTATTTT. The gene calls are TRBV20-1 and TRBJ2-3; a weak D match, TRBD1 (6 bases). This CDR3 has 14 amino acids. Germline assignment: CDR1 DFQATT and CDR2 SNEGSKA (reference sequence). V dropped 3 bases and J dropped 4 bases, with 14 bases sitting between them.

This clone showed up just once. The chain links TRBV29-1 to TRBJ2-1; the D gene is possibly TRBD2 (5 bases). CDR1 is SQVTM, CDR2 ANQGSEA, per germline. The CDR3 has 15 amino acids. The V end lost 2 bases, the J end lost 9 bases, and 20 bases lay between the germline ends. The CDR3 loop reads CSVETGSNTYSEQFF. CDR3 nucleotides: TGCAGCGTTGAAACGGGGTCAAATACCTATAGTGAGCAGTTCTTC.

The chain employs TRBV7-6 and TRBJ2-1, with no clear D. CDR3 length equals 12 residues. The ends were cut back, 2 bases at V and 10 bases at J, with 9 bases in the middle. Germline CDR1 and CDR2: SGHVS and FNYEAQ. The CDR3 loop is CASSLHAGEQFF. The CDR3 DNA is TGTGCCAGCAGCTTACACGCAGGAGAGCAGTTCTTC.

CDR3 sequence reads: CAGALGRGGELFF. The CDR3 nucleotides are TGTGCCGGGGCGTTGGGGCGCGGCGGGGAGCTGTTTTTT. The chain joins TRBV2 to TRBJ2-2, with D possibly being TRBD1 (5 bases). This CDR3 contains 13 residues. Germline CDR1 reads SNHLY; CDR2 reads FYNNEI. The germline V and J ends were trimmed by 11 bases and 7 bases, with 17 bases remaining between them. Using reference TRBV2 and TRBJ2-2 for the parts outside the CDR3, the full variable domain is EPEVTQTPSHQVTQMGQEVILRCVPISNHLYFYWYRQILGQKVEFLVSFYNNEISEKSEIFDDQFSVERPDGSNFTLKIRSTKLEDSAMYFCAGALGRGGELFFGEGSRLTVL.

The rearrangement links TRBV7-9 to TRBJ1-1; D is unclear. CDR3 length: 13 amino acids. Germline values: CDR1 SEHNR, CDR2 FQNEAQ (reference sequence). Trimming left V 5 bases short and J 12 bases short, with 19 bases between. DNA for the CDR3: TGTGCCAGCAGCCCGCCGGGAGGTCAAAAGACTTTCTTT. Protein product: CASSPPGGQKTFF.

V usage is TRBV30 and J usage is TRBJ2-3, with 7 nucleotides matching TRBD2. The V segment lost 3 bases and the J segment 2 bases; nucleotides outside the gene matches: 8. The CDR3 is 15 amino acids. The germline V gene encodes CDR1 GTSNPN and CDR2 SVGIG (reference sequence). The CDR3 region has the DNA TGTGCCTGGAGCGATCTAGCGGTATACACAGATACGCAGTATTTT. Translation gives CAWSDLAVYTDTQYF. Based on the CDR3 plus reference TRBV30 and TRBJ2-3, the full variable domain is SQTIHQWPATLVQPVGSPLSLECTVEGTSNPNLYWYRQAAGRGLQLLFYSVGIGQISSEVPQNLSASRPQDRQFILSSKKLLLSDSGFYLCAWSDLAVYTDTQYFGPGTRLTVL.

The gene calls are TRBV27 and TRBJ2-3, with a weak D call TRBD1 (6 bases). The V end lost 3 bases, the J end lost 1 base, and 17 bases lay between the germline ends. The CDR3 runs 17 residues. Germline V lookup: CDR1 MNHEY, CDR2 SMNVEV (reference sequence). The CDR3 coding sequence is TGTGCCAGCAGTTTTGGCCTCACAGGGTATCGCACAGATACGCAGTATTTT. Translation: CASSFGLTGYRTDTQYF.

This clone was seen a single time. This rearrangement joins TRBV6-2 or TRBV6-3 to TRBJ2-3; D not resolved. V was shortened by 4 bases and J by 4 bases, with 3 bases between the two germline ends. CDR3 length: 11 amino acids. Germline values: CDR1 MNHEY, CDR2 SVGEGT. CDR3 region: CASSSADTQYF. The CDR3 DNA follows: TGTGCCAGCAGTTCGGCAGATACGCAGTATTTT.

The rearrangement uses TRBV30 and TRBJ2-1; a possible D gene is TRBD2 (5 bases). The V end was cut by 1 base, the J end by 10 bases, with 8 bases between. This CDR3 is built from 11 residues. In germline, CDR1 is GTSNPN, CDR2 SVGIG (reference sequence). The CDR3 nucleotides are TGTGCCTGGAGTGACCGGGGAGAGCAGTTCTTC. It translates to CAWSDRGEQFF.

The genes are TRBV19 and TRBJ1-5; 8 bases match TRBD1. This CDR3 comprises 16 residues. Per germline, CDR1 LNHDA and CDR2 SQIVND (reference sequence). Germline trimming cut 2 bases from V and 0 bases from J; bases unmatched to any gene: 3. The CDR3 region is CASSISTGDSNQPQHF. CDR3 DNA: TGTGCCAGTAGTATATCGACAGGGGATAGCAATCAGCCCCAGCATTTT.

The chain is built from TRBV9 and TRBJ1-1; D unclear. Trimming took 3 bases from V and 5 from J, leaving 11 bases between them. The V gene's germline CDR1 is SGDLS and CDR2 YYNGEE. The CDR3 is made up of 13 amino acids. The CDR3 sequence: CASSAQIRTEAFF. The CDR3, as DNA: TGTGCCAGCAGCGCCCAAATTAGAACTGAAGCTTTCTTT.

The CDR3 bases are TGTGCCAGCAGTCCCCCAGGGAATTTGAACACTGAAGCTTTCTTT. Translation: CASSPPGNLNTEAFF. The V and J genes are TRBV6-5 and TRBJ1-1; possibly TRBD1 for D (5 bases). CDR1 is MNHEY and CDR2 is SVGAGI in the germline V gene. The CDR3 has 15 residues. The germline V and J ends were trimmed by 5 bases and 0 bases, with 13 bases remaining between them.

This sequence joins TRBV6-2 or TRBV6-3 and TRBJ2-7; TRBD1 matches at 8 bases. CDR3 size: 18 residues. CDR1 MNHEY and CDR2 SVGEGT come from the germline V gene. V was clipped by 0 bases and J by 3 bases; unmatched bases: 13. The CDR3 sequence is CASSYSFESGGGIYEQYF. As DNA, the CDR3 is TGTGCCAGCAGTTACTCGTTCGAGTCAGGGGGCGGTATCTACGAGCAGTACTTC.

The chain uses TRBV27 and TRBJ1-4, with a tentative D call TRBD1 (6 bases). The CDR3 has 16 amino acids. V dropped 3 bases and J dropped 3 bases, with 14 bases sitting between them. The germline gives CDR1 MNHEY, CDR2 SMNVEV (reference sequence). DNA for the CDR3: TGTGCCAGCAGTTTCGCGTGGGGGCTCTCTAATGAAAAACTGTTTTTT. Amino acids: CASSFAWGLSNEKLFF.

The chain joins TRBV24-1 to TRBJ2-3; 9 bases map to TRBD1. From germline, CDR1 is KGHDR and CDR2 SFDVKD. V was clipped by 5 bases and J by 6 bases; unmatched bases: 11. The CDR3 is 16 residues long. This chain's CDR3 is CATSGAGTGMIDTQYF. The CDR3 nucleotides are TGTGCCACCAGTGGGGCCGGGACAGGGATGATCGATACGCAGTATTTT.

V is TRBV21-1 and J is TRBJ1-2; whether TRBD1, the table's D call, matches the DNA was not checked. TRBV21-1 is a documented pseudogene. CDR3 size: 14 residues. DNA for the CDR3: TGTGCCAGCACCGACAGTCGGCAAAACTATGGCTACACCTTC. Translated: CASTDSRQNYGYTF.

This chain uses TRBV10-2 with TRBJ2-7; 11 nucleotides line up with TRBD2. The ends lost 11 bases at V and 2 bases at J; junction bases unmatched: 8. The CDR3 runs 14 residues. Germline V lookup: CDR1 WSHSY, CDR2 SAAADI. The CDR3 bases are TGCGCCGCCCGGGGTAGCGGGGGGGCCTACGAGCAGTACTTC. It codes for CAARGSGGAYEQYF.

The chain recombines TRBV7-3 with TRBJ2-7; the match to TRBD2 covers 7 bases. Germline V gene lookup returns CDR1 SGHTA and CDR2 FQGTGA. This CDR3 region has 14 residues. V was clipped by 5 bases and J by 2 bases; unmatched bases: 6. The CDR3 bases are TGTGCCAGCAGCACATCTAGCGGCCCCTACGAGCAGTACTTC. Its protein product is CASSTSSGPYEQYF.

V and J are TRBV28 and TRBJ1-4; 7 bases fit TRBD1. The CDR3 has 15 amino acids. Germline CDR1 reads MDHEN; CDR2 reads SYDVKM. Trimming cost V 2 bases and J 4 bases; bases outside gene matches: 4. The CDR3 sequence is CASSLVGDSNEKLFF. In nucleotides, the CDR3 is TGTGCCAGCAGTTTAGTTGGGGACAGTAATGAAAAACTGTTTTTT. The variable domain in full, completed from reference TRBV28 and TRBJ1-4, reads DVKVTQSSRYLVKRTGEKVFLECVQDMDHENMFWYRQDPGLGLRLIYFSYDVKMKEKGDIPEGYSVSREKKERFSLILESASTNQTSMYLCASSLVGDSNEKLFFGSGTQLSVL.

This clone was seen only once. One end of the junction varies from germline; a read error may be responsible. The chain couples TRBV11-2 to TRBJ2-5; 9 bases agree with TRBD2. The CDR3 length is 16 residues. Germline V gene sequence: CDR1 SGHAT, CDR2 FQNNGV. The CDR3 sequence is CVSSLVRLAGQETQYF. The CDR3 coding sequence is TGTGTCAGCAGCTTAGTAAGGCTAGCGGGACAAGAGACCCAGTACTTC.

The rearrangement joins TRBV6-5 to TRBJ1-2; 10 bases fit TRBD1. V gave up 7 bases and J gave up 4 bases; unmatched junction bases: 9. The CDR3 runs 15 residues. Germline CDR1 reads MNHEY; CDR2 reads SVGAGI. The CDR3: CASTEAGTGVYGYTF. CDR3 sequence (DNA): TGTGCCAGCACCGAGGCTGGGACAGGGGTCTATGGCTACACCTTC.